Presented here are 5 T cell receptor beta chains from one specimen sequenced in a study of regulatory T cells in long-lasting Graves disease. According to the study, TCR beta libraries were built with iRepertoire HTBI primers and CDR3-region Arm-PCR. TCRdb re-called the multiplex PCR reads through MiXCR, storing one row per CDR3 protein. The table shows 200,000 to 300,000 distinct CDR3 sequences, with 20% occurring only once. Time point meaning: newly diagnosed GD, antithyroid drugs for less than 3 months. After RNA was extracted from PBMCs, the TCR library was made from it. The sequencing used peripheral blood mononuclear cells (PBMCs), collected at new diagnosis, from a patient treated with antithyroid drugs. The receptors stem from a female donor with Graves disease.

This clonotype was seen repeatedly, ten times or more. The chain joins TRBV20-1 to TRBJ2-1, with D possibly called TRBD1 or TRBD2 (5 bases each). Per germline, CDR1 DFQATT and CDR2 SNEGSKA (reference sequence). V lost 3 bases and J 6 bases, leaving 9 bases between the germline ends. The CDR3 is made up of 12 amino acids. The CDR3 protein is CSARRGRNEQFF. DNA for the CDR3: TGCAGTGCTAGGAGGGGCCGCAATGAGCAGTTCTTC.

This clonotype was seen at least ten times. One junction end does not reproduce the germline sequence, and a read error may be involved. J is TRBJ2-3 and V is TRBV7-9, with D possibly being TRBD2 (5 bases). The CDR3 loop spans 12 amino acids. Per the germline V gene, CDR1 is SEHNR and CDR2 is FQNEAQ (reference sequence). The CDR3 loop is CASSLEAGPGPF. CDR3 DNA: TGTGCCAGCAGCTTAGAGGCGGGTCCGGGCCCTTTT.

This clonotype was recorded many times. CDR3 nucleotides: TGTGCCAGCAGCCGAGGACTAGCGGAGAACAATGAGCAGTTCTTC. It translates to CASSRGLAENNEQFF. The chain combines TRBV7-9 with TRBJ2-1; 10 bases map to TRBD2. V shed 5 bases, J shed 5 bases, and the junction held 6 bases outside the gene matches. Germline-derived CDR1 and CDR2 are SEHNR and FQNEAQ (reference sequence). This CDR3 has 15 residues.

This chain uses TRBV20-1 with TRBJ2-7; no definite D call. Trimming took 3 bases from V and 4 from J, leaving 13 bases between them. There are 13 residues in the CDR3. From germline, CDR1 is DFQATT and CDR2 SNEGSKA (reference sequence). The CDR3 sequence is CSARKAISYEQYF. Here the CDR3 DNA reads TGCAGTGCTAGGAAAGCAATAAGTTACGAGCAGTACTTC.

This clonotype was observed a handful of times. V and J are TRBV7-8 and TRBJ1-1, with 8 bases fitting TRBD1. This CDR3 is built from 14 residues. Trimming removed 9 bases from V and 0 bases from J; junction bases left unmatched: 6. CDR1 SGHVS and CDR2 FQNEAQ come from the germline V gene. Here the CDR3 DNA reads TGTGCCAGTAACCCGGGACAGGTGAACACTGAAGCTTTCTTT. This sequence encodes CASNPGQVNTEAFF.